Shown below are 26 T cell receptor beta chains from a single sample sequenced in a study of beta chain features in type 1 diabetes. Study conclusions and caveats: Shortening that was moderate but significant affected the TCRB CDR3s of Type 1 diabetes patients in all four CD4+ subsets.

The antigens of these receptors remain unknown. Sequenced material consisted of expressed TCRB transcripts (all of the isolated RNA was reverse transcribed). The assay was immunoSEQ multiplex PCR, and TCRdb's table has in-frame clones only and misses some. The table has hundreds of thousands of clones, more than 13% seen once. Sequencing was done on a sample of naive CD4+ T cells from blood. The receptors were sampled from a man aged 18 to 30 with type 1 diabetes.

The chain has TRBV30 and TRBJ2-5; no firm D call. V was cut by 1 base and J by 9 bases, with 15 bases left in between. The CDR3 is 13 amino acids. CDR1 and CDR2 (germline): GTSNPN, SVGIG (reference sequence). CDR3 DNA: TGTGCCTGGAGTGGACTCATTGGGCCGGCCCAGTACTTC. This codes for CAWSGLIGPAQYF. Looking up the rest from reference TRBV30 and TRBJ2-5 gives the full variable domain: SQTIHQWPATLVQPVGSPLSLECTVEGTSNPNLYWYRQAAGRGLQLLFYSVGIGQISSEVPQNLSASRPQDRQFILSSKKLLLSDSGFYLCAWSGLIGPAQYFGPGTRLLVL.

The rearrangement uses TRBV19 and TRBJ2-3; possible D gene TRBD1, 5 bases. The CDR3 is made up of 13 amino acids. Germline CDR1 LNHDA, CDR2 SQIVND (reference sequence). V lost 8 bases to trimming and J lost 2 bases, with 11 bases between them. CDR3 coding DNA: TGTGCCAGTTCGACAGTCTCCACAGATACGCAGTATTTT. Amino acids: CASSTVSTDTQYF.

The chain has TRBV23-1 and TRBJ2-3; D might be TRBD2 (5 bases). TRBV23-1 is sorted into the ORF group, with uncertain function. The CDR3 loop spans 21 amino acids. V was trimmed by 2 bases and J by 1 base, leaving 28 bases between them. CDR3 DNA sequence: TGCGCCAGCAGTCAAACAAGGCTACCCGGCGGGTCAGCCGGACGCACAGATACGCAGTATTTT. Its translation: CASSQTRLPGGSAGRTDTQYF.

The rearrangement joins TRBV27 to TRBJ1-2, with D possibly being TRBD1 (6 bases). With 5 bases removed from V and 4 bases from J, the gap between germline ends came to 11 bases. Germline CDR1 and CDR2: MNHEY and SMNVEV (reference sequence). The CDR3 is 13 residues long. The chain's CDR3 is CASSPQGGYGYTF. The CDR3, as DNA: TGTGCCAGCAGTCCACAGGGCGGCTATGGCTACACCTTC.

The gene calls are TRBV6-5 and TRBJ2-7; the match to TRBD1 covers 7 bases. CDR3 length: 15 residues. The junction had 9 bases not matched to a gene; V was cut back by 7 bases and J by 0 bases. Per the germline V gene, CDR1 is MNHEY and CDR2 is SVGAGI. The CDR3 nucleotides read TGTGCCAGCACCTCAGGGGGAGCAAGCTCCTACGAGCAGTACTTC. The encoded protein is CASTSGGASSYEQYF.

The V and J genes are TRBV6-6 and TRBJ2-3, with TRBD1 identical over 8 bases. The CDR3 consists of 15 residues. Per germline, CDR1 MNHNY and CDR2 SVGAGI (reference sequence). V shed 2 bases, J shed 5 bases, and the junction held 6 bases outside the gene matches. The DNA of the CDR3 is TGTGCCAGCAGTTACCCAGGGGGCACGGTAGATACGCAGTATTTT. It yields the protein CASSYPGGTVDTQYF.

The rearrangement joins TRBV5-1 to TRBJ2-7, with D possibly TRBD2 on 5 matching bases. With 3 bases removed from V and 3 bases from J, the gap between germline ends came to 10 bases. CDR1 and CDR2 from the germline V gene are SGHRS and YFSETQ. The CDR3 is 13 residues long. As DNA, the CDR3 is TGCGCCAGCAGCTGGTACGGAGGCTACGAGCAGTACTTC. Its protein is CASSWYGGYEQYF. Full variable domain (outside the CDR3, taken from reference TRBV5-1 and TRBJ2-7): KAGVTQTPRYLIKTRGQQVTLSCSPISGHRSVSWYQQTPGQGLQFLFEYFSETQRNKGNFPGRFSGRQFSNSRSEMNVSTLELGDSALYLCASSWYGGYEQYFGPGTRLTVT.

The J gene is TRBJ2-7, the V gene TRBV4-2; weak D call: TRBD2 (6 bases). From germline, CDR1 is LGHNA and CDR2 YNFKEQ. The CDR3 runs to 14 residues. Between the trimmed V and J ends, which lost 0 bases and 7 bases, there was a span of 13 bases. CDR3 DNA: TGTGCCAGCAGCCAAGAGGCCGGGAGATGGGAGCAGTACTTC. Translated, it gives CASSQEAGRWEQYF.

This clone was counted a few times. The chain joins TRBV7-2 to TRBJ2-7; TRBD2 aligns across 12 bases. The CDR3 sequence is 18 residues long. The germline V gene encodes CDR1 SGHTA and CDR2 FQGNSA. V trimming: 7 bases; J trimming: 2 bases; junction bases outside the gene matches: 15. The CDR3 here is CASTPGPLAGGPTYEQYF. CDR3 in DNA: TGTGCCAGCACTCCCGGGCCCCTAGCGGGGGGGCCAACCTACGAGCAGTACTTC.

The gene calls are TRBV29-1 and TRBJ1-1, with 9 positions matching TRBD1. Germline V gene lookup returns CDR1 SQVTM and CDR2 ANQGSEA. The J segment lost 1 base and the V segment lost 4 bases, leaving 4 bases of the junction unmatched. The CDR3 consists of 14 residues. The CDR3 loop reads CSVGTGAWNTEAFF. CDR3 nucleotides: TGCAGCGTTGGGACAGGGGCTTGGAACACTGAAGCTTTCTTT.

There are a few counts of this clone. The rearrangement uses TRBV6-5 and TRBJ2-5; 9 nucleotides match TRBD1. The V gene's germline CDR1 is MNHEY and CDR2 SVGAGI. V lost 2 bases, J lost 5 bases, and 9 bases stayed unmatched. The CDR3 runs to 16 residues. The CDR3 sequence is CASSYHRGQGVETQYF. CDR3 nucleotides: TGTGCCAGCAGTTACCACCGGGGACAGGGAGTGGAGACCCAGTACTTC.

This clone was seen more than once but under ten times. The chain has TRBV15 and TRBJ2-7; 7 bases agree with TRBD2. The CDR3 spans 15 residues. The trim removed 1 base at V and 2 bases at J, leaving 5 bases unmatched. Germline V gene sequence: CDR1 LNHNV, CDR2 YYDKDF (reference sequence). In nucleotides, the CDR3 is TGTGCCACCAGCAGAGCGAGGGAGGGAACCTACGAGCAGTACTTC. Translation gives CATSRAREGTYEQYF.

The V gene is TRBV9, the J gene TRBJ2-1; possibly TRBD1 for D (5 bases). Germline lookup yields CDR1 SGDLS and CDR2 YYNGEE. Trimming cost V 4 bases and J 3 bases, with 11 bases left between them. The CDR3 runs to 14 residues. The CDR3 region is CASSIDSFYNEQFF. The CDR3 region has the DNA TGTGCCAGCAGCATCGACAGTTTCTACAATGAGCAGTTCTTC.

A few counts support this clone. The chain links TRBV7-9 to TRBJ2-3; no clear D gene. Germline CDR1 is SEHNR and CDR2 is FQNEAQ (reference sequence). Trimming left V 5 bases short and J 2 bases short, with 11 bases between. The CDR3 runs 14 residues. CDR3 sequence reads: CASSLLITTDTQYF. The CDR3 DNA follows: TGTGCCAGCAGCCTCCTTATAACCACAGATACGCAGTATTTT. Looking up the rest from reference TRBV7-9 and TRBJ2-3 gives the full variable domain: DTGVSQNPRHKITKRGQNVTFRCDPISEHNRLYWYRQTLGQGPEFLTYFQNEAQLEKSRLLSDRFSAERPKGSFSTLEIQRTEQGDSAMYLCASSLLITTDTQYFGPGTRLTVL.

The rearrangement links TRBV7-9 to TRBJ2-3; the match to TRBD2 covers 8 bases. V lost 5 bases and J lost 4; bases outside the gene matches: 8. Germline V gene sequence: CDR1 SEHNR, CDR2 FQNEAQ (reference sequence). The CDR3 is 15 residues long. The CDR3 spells CASSQAATSADTQYF. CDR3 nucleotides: TGTGCCAGCAGCCAGGCCGCGACTAGCGCAGATACGCAGTATTTT.

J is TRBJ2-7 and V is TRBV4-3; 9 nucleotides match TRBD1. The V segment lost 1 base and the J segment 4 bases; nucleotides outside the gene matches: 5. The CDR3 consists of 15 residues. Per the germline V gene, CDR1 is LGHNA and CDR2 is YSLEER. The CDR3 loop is CASSQGGQGIYEQYF. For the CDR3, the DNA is TGCGCCAGCAGCCAAGGGGGACAGGGTATATACGAGCAGTACTTC.

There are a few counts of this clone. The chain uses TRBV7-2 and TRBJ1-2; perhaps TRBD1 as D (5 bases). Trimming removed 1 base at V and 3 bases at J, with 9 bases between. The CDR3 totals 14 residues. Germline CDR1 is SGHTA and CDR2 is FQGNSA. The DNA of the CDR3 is TGTGCCAGCAGCTTAGTGTCGGGGGACTATGGCTACACCTTC. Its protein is CASSLVSGDYGYTF.

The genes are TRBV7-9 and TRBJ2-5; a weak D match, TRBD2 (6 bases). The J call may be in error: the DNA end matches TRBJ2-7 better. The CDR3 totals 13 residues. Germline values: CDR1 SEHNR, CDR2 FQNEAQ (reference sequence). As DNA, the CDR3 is TGTGCCAGCAGCTTGGGCGGGACCTACGAGCAGTACTTC. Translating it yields CASSLGGTYEQYF.

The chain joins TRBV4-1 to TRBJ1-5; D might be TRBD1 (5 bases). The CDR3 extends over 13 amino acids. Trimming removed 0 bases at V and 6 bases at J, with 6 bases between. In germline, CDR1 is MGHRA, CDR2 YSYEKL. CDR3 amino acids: CASSQDQGQPQHF. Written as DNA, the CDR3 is TGCGCCAGCAGCCAAGACCAGGGTCAGCCCCAGCATTTT.

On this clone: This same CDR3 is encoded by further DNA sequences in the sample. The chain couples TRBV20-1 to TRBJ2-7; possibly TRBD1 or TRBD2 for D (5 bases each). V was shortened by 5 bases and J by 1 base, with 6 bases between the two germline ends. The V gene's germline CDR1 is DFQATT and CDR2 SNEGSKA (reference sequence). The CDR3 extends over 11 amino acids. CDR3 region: CSAGTSYEQYF. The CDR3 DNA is TGCAGTGCTGGGACGTCCTACGAGCAGTACTTC.

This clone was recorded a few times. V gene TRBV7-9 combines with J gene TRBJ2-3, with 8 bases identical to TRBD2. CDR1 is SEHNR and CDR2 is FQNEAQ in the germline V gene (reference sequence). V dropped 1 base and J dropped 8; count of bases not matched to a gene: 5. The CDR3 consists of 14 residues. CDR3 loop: CASSLGLAGFTQYF. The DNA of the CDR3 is TGTGCCAGCAGCTTAGGCCTAGCGGGCTTTACGCAGTATTTT.

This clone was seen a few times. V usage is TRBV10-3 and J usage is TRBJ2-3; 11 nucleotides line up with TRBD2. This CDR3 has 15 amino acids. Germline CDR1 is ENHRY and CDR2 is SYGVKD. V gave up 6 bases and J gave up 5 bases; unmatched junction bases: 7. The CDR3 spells CAIRASGRPGDTQYF. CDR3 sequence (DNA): TGTGCCATCAGGGCTAGCGGGAGGCCGGGAGATACGCAGTATTTT.

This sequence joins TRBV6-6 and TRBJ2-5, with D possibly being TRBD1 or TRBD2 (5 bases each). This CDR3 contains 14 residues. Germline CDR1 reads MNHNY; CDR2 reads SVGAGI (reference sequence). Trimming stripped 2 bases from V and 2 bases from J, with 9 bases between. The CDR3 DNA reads TGTGCCAGCAGTTACGGGGGTAGTCAAGAGACCCAGTACTTC. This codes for CASSYGGSQETQYF.

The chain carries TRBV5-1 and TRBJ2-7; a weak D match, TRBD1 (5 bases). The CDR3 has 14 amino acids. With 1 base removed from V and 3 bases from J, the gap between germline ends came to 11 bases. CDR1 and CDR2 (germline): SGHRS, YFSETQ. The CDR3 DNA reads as TGCGCCAGCAGCTTGACAGGCTCACTCTACGAGCAGTACTTC. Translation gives CASSLTGSLYEQYF.

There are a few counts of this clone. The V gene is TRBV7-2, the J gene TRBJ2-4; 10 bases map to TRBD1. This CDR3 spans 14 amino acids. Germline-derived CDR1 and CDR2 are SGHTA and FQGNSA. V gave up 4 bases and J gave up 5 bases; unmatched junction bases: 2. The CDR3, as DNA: TGTGCCAGCAGCTCCGGGACAGGGGAAAACATTCAGTACTTC. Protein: CASSSGTGENIQYF.

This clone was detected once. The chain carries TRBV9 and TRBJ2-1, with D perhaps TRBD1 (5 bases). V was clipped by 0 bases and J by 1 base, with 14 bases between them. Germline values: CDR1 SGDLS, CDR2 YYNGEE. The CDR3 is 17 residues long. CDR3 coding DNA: TGTGCCAGCAGCGTAGAGGCAGGGTTTAATTCCTACAATGAGCAGTTCTTC. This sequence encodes CASSVEAGFNSYNEQFF.